This record concerns one T cell receptor (beta chain) sequence. No cognate antigen has been identified for it. The sample comes from a study of cytomegalovirus exposure and HLA in healthy donors (dated by TCRdb to 2016 to 2017). A note on the overall study: In an earlier analysis of 587 of the donors, 250 to 350 Gb of sequence data and 117 million unique TCR beta sequences from 150 million to 200 million T cells were reported. HLA typing covered class I and class II loci at four-digit resolution. Across 300 to 500 genotyped donors of the cohort, an average of about 240,000 unique TCR beta nucleotide sequences per donor were sequenced, and roughly a sixth of those sequences were non-productive. The number of donors typed differed by locus, with roughly 620-630 for A, B, C, DRB1 and DQB1, roughly 520 for DQA1, approximately 580 for DPA1, and approximately 470 for DPB1. To predict cytomegalovirus infection status, the study brought together high-throughput TCR immunosequencing, statistical association of individual TCRs with disease status, and machine learning. Donor age, sex, ethnicity and CMV serostatus were compiled alongside the repertoire data. A later genetic analysis took genome-wide SNP genotypes for 398 of the 666 donors and used that subset as a discovery cohort. The study aimed to test whether cataloging public T cell receptors could reveal signatures of past pathogen exposure. Along with the roughly 670-subject first cohort, a separate validation cohort of more than 90 different subjects was used. A later analysis re-analyzed previously published TCR beta repertoires from about 600 donors and added high-resolution HLA genotyping to study TCR occurrence patterns. The T cell repertoires of 666 subjects were profiled by immunosequencing and related to cytomegalovirus serostatus. An early release covering more than 500 HLA-typed donors comprised approximately 300 gigabases of sequencing data and some 79 million unique TCR sequences. Every discovery cohort repertoire had been produced on one sequencing platform. Of the 398 genotyped donors, less than 90% were placed in the genetic ancestry cluster associated with self-reported Caucasian donors. An earlier analysis of 587 of the donors applied high-throughput TCR beta sequencing to assess whether each TCR beta V gene segment acted as functional or pseudogenic. Roughly 5 DR-DQ haplotypes were handled as single units for association and clustering, since linkage in the cohort was strong. In the later analysis, no new phenotypic data were used to find candidate immune exposures; instead, reliance was placed on TCR beta sequences and their occurrence across donors.

The cohort consisted of 670 or so healthy bone marrow donors. At the time of sampling, all cohort members were nominally healthy, though unrecorded immune exposures were likely present. The donor tested CMV seronegative and was one of the 352 seronegative cohort members. A peripheral blood sample was collected from each donor, and TCR beta sequencing was performed on peripheral blood mononuclear cells. The Qiagen DNeasy Blood Extraction Kit was used to extract genomic DNA from the blood cell samples. Libraries were prepared through the immunoSEQ multiplex PCR assay. For the multiplex PCR, a mixture combining 60 forward primers for TCR Vbeta segments and 13 reverse primers for TCR Jbeta segments was used. The CDR3 region of rearranged TCR beta genes was amplified from genomic DNA by a multiplex PCR assay. The Illumina HiSeq System was used to sequence the amplified TCR beta libraries as 87-base-pair reads. As for the authors' bioinformatics: Across the roughly 640 repertoires, a later analysis counted some 81 million unique TCR beta chains, 9.5 million to 13 million of which were shared by at least two donors. To remove PCR and sequencing errors, raw reads were error-corrected and collapsed into unique sequences using a nearest-neighbor algorithm that merged closely related sequences. Alignment of CDR3 sequences to IMGT reference sequences was used to assign V, D and J gene segments. For a sequence to be retained, a match of at least six nucleotides to both a V gene segment and a J gene segment was required. A rearrangement was called productive if the CDR3 had no stop codons and remained in frame with V and J, and every other rearrangement was called non-productive. Following IMGT convention, CDR3 was defined as the stretch from the second conserved V-encoded cysteine to the conserved J-encoded phenylalanine. The earlier analysis of about 590 of the donors excluded sequences that lacked an unambiguous match to a single V gene segment. An earlier analysis of just under 600 of the donors called V segments functional above 56.7% productive rearrangements and segregating when the between-donor standard deviation exceeded 5%. A statistical classification framework was built for diagnosing cytomegalovirus status from the catalog of TCR beta chain sequences. A later analysis assigned V and J genes by comparing TCR nucleotide sequences with IMGT/GENE-DB human TR gene sequences. A later analysis assigned CDR3 sequences and most-parsimonious VDJ recombination scenarios with the TCRdist pipeline. A later analysis defined each TCR beta chain by its CDR3 amino acid sequence plus V-gene family, and excluded reads lacking a unique V-gene family. As a way to deal with suspected cross-contamination and a sequencing artifact, a later analysis dropped more than 500 nucleotide sequences that were highly shared and had low generation probability. In a later analysis, a clonal expansion index for each public chain was calculated from normalized within-repertoire ranks of inferred template counts. Generation probabilities in a later analysis came from a VDJ recombination model fitted to out-of-frame rearrangements, and those results were checked against IGoR. A later analysis scored TCR-TCR, TCR-HLA and TCR-CMV co-occurrence with hypergeometric tests, applying a repertoire-size bias correction to TCR pairs. To estimate false discovery rates, a later analysis permuted the HLA or CMV assignments 20 times. In a later analysis, co-occurring TCRs were grouped using DBSCAN, and TCRdist sequence similarity was added for clustering within HLA-allele-positive subsets. Co-occurrence clustering excluded repertoires with fewer than 30,000 or more than 120,000 public chains, plus five with anomalous nucleotide sharing. Held by TCRdb, this immuneACCESS table contains in-frame sequences only and omits some clones. Under half of the omission traces to an unresolved V gene where checked; the cause of the rest is unknown. From that table come the V and J calls and clone size; the DNA was used to work out D and trimming. The sample's table lists a count of tens of thousands of clones. The biggest ten clones account for approximately 2.2% of the sample.

The germline V gene supplies CDR1 SGHVS and CDR2 FNYEAQ. CDR3 length: 16 amino acids, cysteine to phenylalanine. Only CDR3 DNA is held: 48 bases, read in frame from base 1. V gives up 1 base and J gives up 5 bases, and the segment between their germline ends measures 14 bases. The paper as a whole reports these results and caveats: A total of about 180 TCR beta chains were listed by the study as associated with cytomegalovirus. The sequencing pipeline was judged likely to have produced a cluster of highly shared sequence variants as a technical artifact. In a later analysis, TCR association rates were found to vary across HLA loci, with the most associated TCRs seen for DRB1 alleles and the fewest for HLA-C alleles. The cohort was sequenced for TCR beta chains only, and without alpha or paired-chain data the features that could be detected were limited. The only immune exposure information available for the cohort was CMV serostatus. In a later genetic analysis, a missense DCLRE1C variant was associated with V-gene and J-gene trimming of TCR beta chains, and the association was replicated in an independent cohort. Assigning TCR associations to individual alleles was difficult when HLA alleles, especially DR and DQ, strongly co-occurred. Correlated functional status among segregating V segments might be attributable to linkage disequilibrium, but an unknown experimental factor could not be ruled out. Cytomegalovirus status was reported to be diagnosed by the classifier with high specificity and sensitivity in both the original and validation cohorts. Because counts were too low, more than 15 rarely observed V segments, including chromosome 9 orphons, were left out of the earlier analysis of a few hundred of the donors. Some IMGT-functional V segments, including TRBV6-2 and TRBV6-3, could not be distinguished by the 87-base-pair reads and were therefore excluded. In a later analysis, several top co-occurrence clusters were reported to appear linked to parvovirus B19, influenza, CMV and Epstein-Barr virus. In an earlier analysis of under 600 of the donors, most TCR beta V segments were observed in productive rearrangements about 90% or about 30% of the time, broadly matching IMGT annotations. According to a later analysis, most CMV-associated TCR beta chains appeared to be HLA-restricted, and the HLA associations seemed to be driven largely by CMV exposure. Because HLA typing was unavailable for some donors at each locus, only the typed subset was used in association tests. Compared with equally common non-associated chains, HLA-associated TCR beta chains in a later analysis were more clonally expanded and had lower generation probabilities. Roughly uniform sequencing depth across donors was assumed in presence/absence analyses, although this assumption may not hold. Across donors, most TCR sequences were observed very rarely, whereas some public TCRs were present in many individuals. A further reported finding was that TCR beta sequences accurately predicted the HLA-A and HLA-B alleles for most subjects in the first cohort. Compared with the approximately 700-donor mean, donors in an Asian-associated ancestry cluster had fewer N-insertions in productive TCRs, according to a later genetic analysis. At a false discovery rate of 0.05, a later analysis linked 16,000 or so TCR beta sequences to specific HLA alleles. A few of the identified cytomegalovirus-associated TCR beta chains were confirmed in vitro to be specific for cytomegalovirus antigens. The authors suggested that the approach could potentially be generalized to other disease states and immunological phenotypes.

Rearrangement joined TRBV7-6 to TRBJ2-2; matching of 6 bases hints at TRBD1 as the D gene. The sample consisted of PBMCs. The receptor was isolated from a female donor in good health and CMV-seronegative. The DNA sequence is TGTGCCAGCAGCTTAGGCGGCAGGGGAGCGACCGGGGAGCTGTTTTTT. Its amino acids are CASSLGGRGATGELFF.